Detailed here is one T cell receptor (beta chain). The target of this receptor is not known. No quality values exist for individual bases; no much larger clone is one base distant. This entry comes from a study of blood T cell repertoires in COVID-19 (dated by TCRdb to about 2020). The study in broad terms: Samples covering the acute and convalescent phases of COVID-19 were provided by collaborators in the United States, Italy and Spain. The repertoires were made available in a free public database intended to serve as a resource for research on the immune response to SARS-CoV-2. Samples came from the ongoing ImmuneRACE study (first 160 participants) plus 1,254 subjects from 6 global collaborators. The material from the prospective study consisted of cDNA or gDNA derived from T cells, B-cell-depleted T cells, or PBMCs. A de-identified subject ID, COVID-19 status, age in years and sex were almost always included in the sample metadata. HLA class I and class II types, where available, came from metadata supplied by the sample provider rather than from assay-based typing. Subjects who had been exposed to COVID-19, were actively infected with it, or had recovered from it provided the deeply sampled blood TCRbeta repertoires that made up the dataset.

For this chain, trimming is 4 bases at the V end and 9 bases at the J end, and the number of junction bases without a gene match is 8. The CDR3 sequence holds 15 residues, the cysteine and phenylalanine included. The entry retains the CDR3 DNA only, 45 bases that are in frame from base 1. CDR1 SGHAT and CDR2 FQNNGV are derived from the germline V gene. Each collaborating institution followed its own protocols to collect whole blood in K2EDTA tubes. For TCRbeta analysis, collaborator samples were shipped as frozen whole blood, as isolated PBMCs, or as DNA extracted from either sample type. TCRbeta CDR3 regions were amplified from genomic DNA by means of the immunoSEQ Assay, a bias-controlled multiplex PCR. As for how the authors treated the data: Nucleated cell counts per sample were estimated from amplification of reference gene primers within the assay. Sequence reads were collapsed and filtered to measure the absolute abundance of every unique TCRbeta CDR3 rearrangement. For each sample, productive Simpson clonality was calculated as the square root of Simpson's diversity index over productive rearrangements. Drawn from immuneACCESS, this table holds only the in-frame rearrangements with V and J called that TCRdb kept. Clones are partly lost; checked studies trace under half to an unresolved V gene and leave the rest unexplained. For V, J and clone size, that table is used; D and trimming come from the DNA. The sample records 84,000 or so clones, more than 60% of which are singletons. Over 40% of the sample is held by the ten biggest clonotypes.

Overall results and qualifications from the work: The quantity of clinical and demographic metadata differed by source and by participant and was supplied without curation.

The sequence links TRBV11-2 to TRBJ2-4, and 11 junction bases match TRBD2. This clonotype was obtained from a human donor in a cohort sampled during active COVID-19. Sequenced: peripheral blood. The CDR3 corresponds to CASSSKASGRFIQYF. The DNA sequence reads TGTGCCAGCAGCTCCAAGGCTAGCGGGAGGTTCATTCAGTACTTC.